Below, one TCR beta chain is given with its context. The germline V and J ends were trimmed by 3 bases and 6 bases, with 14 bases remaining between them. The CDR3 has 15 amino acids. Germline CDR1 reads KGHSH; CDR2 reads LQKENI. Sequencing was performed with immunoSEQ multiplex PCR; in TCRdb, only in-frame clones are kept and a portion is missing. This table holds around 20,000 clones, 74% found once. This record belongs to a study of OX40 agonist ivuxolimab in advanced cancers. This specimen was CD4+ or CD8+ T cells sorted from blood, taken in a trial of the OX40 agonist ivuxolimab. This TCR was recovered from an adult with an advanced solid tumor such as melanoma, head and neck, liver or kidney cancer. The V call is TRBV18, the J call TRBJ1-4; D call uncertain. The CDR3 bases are TGTGCCAGCTCACCTTATAACACGTTCGATGAAAAACTGTTTTTT. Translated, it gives CASSPYNTFDEKLFF.